The entry below describes one T cell receptor beta chain. Antigen unknown. Trimming removed 6 bases at V and 4 bases at J, with 12 bases between. The CDR3 spans 13 residues. The germline CDR1 and CDR2 sequences are MNHEY and SMNVEV (reference sequence). The data originate from a study of beta chain features in type 1 diabetes. Broader study findings: More deletions and fewer insertions at VDJ junctions were seen in type 1 diabetes patients.

TCRB transcripts that were expressed got sequenced, as all of the isolated RNA had been reverse transcribed. Assay: immunoSEQ multiplex PCR; the TCRdb copy retains only in-frame clones and omits some. The data hold hundreds of thousands of clones, with around 28% observed a single time. The sequencing input was naive CD4+ T cells from blood. The source of this sequence is a man younger than 35 in good health. J is TRBJ1-2 and V is TRBV27; unclear D gene. The CDR3 DNA reads as TGTGCCAGCAGGGCCAGGACGGGCTATGGCTACACCTTC. It codes for CASRARTGYGYTF.